This is a list of T cell receptor beta chains from one sample in a study of blood T cell repertoires in COVID-19. Profiling relied on immunoSEQ multiplex PCR, and the TCRdb table lists in-frame clones only, not all of them. The data hold over 200,000 clones, with about four fifths observed a single time. The specimen sequenced was PBMCs or T cells enriched from blood (not recorded which). These receptors originate from a man aged 55 to 70 who had recovered from COVID-19. CDR3s leave out the opening cysteine and the closing phenylalanine or tryptophan. Fields, in order: clone size, V gene, CDR3 protein. Rows may omit the clone size; those that give it use once, few, many or a size class.

clone_size: NA
v_call: TRBV5-1
cdr3_aa: ASSSRTAGGATDTQY

clone_size: NA
v_call: TRBV10-3
cdr3_aa: AISERQGFTGELF

clone_size: NA
v_call: TRBV5-1
cdr3_aa: ASSLTGGTEAF

clone_size: NA
v_call: TRBV24-1
cdr3_aa: ATSDRRGANTGELF

clone_size: NA
v_call: TRBV2
cdr3_aa: ASSSGKTLNTEAF

clone_size: NA
v_call: TRBV6-2/TRBV6-3
cdr3_aa: ASSSAWGQPSSYNSPLH

clone_size: NA
v_call: TRBV4-3
cdr3_aa: ASSRGQGVNYGYT

clone_size: NA
v_call: TRBV6-5
cdr3_aa: ASRGTGSSYEQY

clone_size: NA
v_call: TRBV19
cdr3_aa: ASSTTPNTEAF

clone_size: NA
v_call: TRBV6-2/TRBV6-3
cdr3_aa: ASSYSTPFSAF

clone_size: once
v_call: TRBV7-2
cdr3_aa: ASSPRLAGGQGEQF

clone_size: NA
v_call: TRBV6-5
cdr3_aa: ASTGFSYEQY

clone_size: NA
v_call: TRBV10-3
cdr3_aa: AISELDSYGYT

clone_size: NA
v_call: TRBV4-1
cdr3_aa: ASSQGPTGSVNQPQH

clone_size: NA
v_call: TRBV16
cdr3_aa: ASSRTGNNEKLF

clone_size: NA
v_call: TRBV5-1
cdr3_aa: ASSPRGRGETEAF

clone_size: NA
v_call: TRBV30
cdr3_aa: AWSVEQGIGNTIY

clone_size: NA
v_call: TRBV11-2
cdr3_aa: ASSTRGRGLDTEAF

clone_size: NA
v_call: TRBV18
cdr3_aa: ASSPPTGQLGYEQY

clone_size: NA
v_call: TRBV10-3
cdr3_aa: AISQGDGEQF

clone_size: NA
v_call: TRBV27
cdr3_aa: ASSLGQWAPEAF

clone_size: once
v_call: TRBV5-1
cdr3_aa: ASSLRQTGTTDTQY

clone_size: NA
v_call: TRBV24-1
cdr3_aa: ATSDPGRSYGYT

clone_size: NA
v_call: TRBV11-3
cdr3_aa: ASSLEEAGGYT

clone_size: NA
v_call: TRBV11-3
cdr3_aa: ASSFTFNTEAF

clone_size: NA
v_call: TRBV25-1
cdr3_aa: ASSATGDRGYT

clone_size: NA
v_call: TRBV5-1
cdr3_aa: ASSPAAGGAKNIQY

clone_size: NA
v_call: TRBV20-1
cdr3_aa: SASDREGPQH